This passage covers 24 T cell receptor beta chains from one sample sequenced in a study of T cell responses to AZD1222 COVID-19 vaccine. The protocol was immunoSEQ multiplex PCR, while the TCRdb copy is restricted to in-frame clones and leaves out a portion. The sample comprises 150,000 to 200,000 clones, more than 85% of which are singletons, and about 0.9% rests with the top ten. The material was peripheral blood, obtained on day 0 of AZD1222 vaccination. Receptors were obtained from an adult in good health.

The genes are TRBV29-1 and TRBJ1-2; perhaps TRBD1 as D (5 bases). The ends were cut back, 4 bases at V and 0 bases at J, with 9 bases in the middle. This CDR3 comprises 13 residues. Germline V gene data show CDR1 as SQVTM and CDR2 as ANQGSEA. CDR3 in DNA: TGCAGCGTTGCGAGACAGTCTAACTATGGCTACACCTTC. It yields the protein CSVARQSNYGYTF.

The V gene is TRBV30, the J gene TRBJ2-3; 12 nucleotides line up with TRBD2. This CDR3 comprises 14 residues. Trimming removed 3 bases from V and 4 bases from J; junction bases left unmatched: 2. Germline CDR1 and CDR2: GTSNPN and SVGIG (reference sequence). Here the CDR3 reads CAWRLAGGPDTQYF. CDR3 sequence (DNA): TGTGCCTGGAGACTAGCGGGGGGCCCAGATACGCAGTATTTT.

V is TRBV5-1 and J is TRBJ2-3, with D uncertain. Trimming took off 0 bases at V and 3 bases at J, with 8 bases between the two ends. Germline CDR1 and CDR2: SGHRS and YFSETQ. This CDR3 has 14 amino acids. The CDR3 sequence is CASSLDSPTDTQYF. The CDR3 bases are TGCGCCAGCAGCTTGGACAGCCCGACAGATACGCAGTATTTT. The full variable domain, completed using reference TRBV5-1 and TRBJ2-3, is KAGVTQTPRYLIKTRGQQVTLSCSPISGHRSVSWYQQTPGQGLQFLFEYFSETQRNKGNFPGRFSGRQFSNSRSEMNVSTLELGDSALYLCASSLDSPTDTQYFGPGTRLTVL.

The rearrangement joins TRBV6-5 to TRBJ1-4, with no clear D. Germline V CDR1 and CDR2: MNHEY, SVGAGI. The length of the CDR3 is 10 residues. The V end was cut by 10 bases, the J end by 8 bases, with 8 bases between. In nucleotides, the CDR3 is TGTGCCACCGGTACGGAAAAACTGTTTTTT. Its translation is CATGTEKLFF.

This CDR3 is CASSQGRWPNEKLFF. CDR3 sequence (DNA): TGTGCCAGCAGCCAAGGTAGGTGGCCTAATGAAAAACTGTTTTTT. This chain connects TRBV3-1 (or the pseudogene TRBV3-2) to TRBJ1-4, with unresolved D. Germline-derived CDR1 and CDR2 are LGHDT and YNNKEL (reference sequence). The CDR3 loop spans 15 amino acids. The ends were cut back, 1 base at V and 3 bases at J, with 9 bases in the middle.

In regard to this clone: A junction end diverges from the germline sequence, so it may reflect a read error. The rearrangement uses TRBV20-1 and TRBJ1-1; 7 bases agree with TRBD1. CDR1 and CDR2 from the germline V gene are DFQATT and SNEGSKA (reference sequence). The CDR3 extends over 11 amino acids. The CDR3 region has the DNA TGCAGTGCTAGAGATAACAGGGGATTACAATTT. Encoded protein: CSARDNRGLQF.

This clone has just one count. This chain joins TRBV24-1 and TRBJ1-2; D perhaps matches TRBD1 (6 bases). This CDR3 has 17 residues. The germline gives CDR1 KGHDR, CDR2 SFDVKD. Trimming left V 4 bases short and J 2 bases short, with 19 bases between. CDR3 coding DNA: TGTGCCACCAGTGACCGTGGACAGATTTGGCAGAACTATGGCTACACCTTC. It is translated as CATSDRGQIWQNYGYTF.

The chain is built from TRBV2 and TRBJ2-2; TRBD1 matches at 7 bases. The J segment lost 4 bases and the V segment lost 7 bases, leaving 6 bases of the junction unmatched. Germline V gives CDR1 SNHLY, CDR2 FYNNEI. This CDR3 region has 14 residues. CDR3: CASNWAGGTGELFF. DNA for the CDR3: TGTGCCAGCAACTGGGCAGGGGGCACCGGGGAGCTGTTTTTT.

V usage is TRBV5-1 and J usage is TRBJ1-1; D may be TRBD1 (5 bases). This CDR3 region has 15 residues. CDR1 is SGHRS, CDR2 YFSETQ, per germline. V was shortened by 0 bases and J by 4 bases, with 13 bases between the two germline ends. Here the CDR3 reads CASSLESGPITEAFF. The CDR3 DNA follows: TGCGCCAGCAGCTTGGAGTCAGGGCCGATCACTGAAGCTTTCTTT.

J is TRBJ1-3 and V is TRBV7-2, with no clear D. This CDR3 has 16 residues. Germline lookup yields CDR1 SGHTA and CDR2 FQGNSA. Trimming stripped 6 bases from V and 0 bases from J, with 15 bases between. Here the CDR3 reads CASSWTLTISGNTIYF. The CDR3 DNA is TGTGCCAGCAGTTGGACCCTTACTATCTCTGGAAACACCATATATTTT.

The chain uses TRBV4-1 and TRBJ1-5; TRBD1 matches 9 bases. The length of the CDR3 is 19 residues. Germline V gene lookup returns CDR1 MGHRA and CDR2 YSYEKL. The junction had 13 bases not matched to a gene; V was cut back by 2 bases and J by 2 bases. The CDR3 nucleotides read TGCGCCAGCAGCCAAAAGGGACAGGGCATAGATAAGGGCAATCAGCCCCAGCATTTT. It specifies CASSQKGQGIDKGNQPQHF.

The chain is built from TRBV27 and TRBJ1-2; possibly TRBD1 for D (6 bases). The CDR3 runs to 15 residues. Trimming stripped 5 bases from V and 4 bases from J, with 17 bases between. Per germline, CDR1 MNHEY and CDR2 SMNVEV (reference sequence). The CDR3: CASSRAGQTTYGYTF. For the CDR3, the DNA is TGTGCCAGCAGTCGAGCCGGACAGACTACCTATGGCTACACCTTC.

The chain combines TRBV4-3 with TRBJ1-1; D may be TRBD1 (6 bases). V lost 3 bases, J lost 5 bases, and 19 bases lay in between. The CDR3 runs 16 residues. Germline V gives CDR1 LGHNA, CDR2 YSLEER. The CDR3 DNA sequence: TGCGCCAGCAGCCAGTTCCTACAGGGAGCGAGGACTGAAGCTTTCTTT. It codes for CASSQFLQGARTEAFF.

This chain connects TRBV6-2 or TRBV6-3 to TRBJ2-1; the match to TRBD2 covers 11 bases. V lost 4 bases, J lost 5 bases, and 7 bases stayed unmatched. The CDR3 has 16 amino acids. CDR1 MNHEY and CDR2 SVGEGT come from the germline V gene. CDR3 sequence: CASSWDSGGAHNEQFF. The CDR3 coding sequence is TGTGCCAGCAGTTGGGATAGCGGGGGGGCCCACAATGAGCAGTTCTTC.

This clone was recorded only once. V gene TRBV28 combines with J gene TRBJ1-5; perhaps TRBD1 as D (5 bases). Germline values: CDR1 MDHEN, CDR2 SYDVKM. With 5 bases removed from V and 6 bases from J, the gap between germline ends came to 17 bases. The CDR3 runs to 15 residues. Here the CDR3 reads CASSPGDGLFQPQHF. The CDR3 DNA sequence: TGTGCCAGCAGTCCCGGGGACGGTTTATTTCAGCCCCAGCATTTT.

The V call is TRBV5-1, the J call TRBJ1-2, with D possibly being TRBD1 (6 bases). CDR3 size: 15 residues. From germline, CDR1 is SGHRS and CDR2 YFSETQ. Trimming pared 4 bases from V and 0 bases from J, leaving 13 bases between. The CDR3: CASSLNRATNYGYTF. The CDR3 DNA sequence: TGCGCCAGCAGCCTCAACAGGGCCACTAACTATGGCTACACCTTC.

The CDR3 reads CASILNPLSSGNTIYF. The CDR3 bases are TGTGCCAGCATACTCAATCCACTTAGCTCTGGAAACACCATATATTTT. The chain couples TRBV7-2 to TRBJ1-3; no clear D gene. The CDR3 runs 16 residues. Germline loops: CDR1 SGHTA, CDR2 FQGNSA. V lost 7 bases to trimming and J lost 0 bases, with 16 bases between them.

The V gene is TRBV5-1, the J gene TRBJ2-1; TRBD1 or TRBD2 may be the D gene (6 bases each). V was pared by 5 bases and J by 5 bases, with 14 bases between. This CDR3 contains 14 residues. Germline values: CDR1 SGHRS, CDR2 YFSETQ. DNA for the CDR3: TGCGCCAGCAGGCGGGACATCCTAAACAATGAGCAGTTCTTC. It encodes CASRRDILNNEQFF.

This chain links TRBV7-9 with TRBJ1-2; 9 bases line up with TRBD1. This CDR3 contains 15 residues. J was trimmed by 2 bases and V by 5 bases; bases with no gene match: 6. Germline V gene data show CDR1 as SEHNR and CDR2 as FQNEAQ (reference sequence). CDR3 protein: CASSPGQGTNYGYTF. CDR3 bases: TGTGCCAGCAGCCCGGGACAGGGCACAAACTATGGCTACACCTTC.

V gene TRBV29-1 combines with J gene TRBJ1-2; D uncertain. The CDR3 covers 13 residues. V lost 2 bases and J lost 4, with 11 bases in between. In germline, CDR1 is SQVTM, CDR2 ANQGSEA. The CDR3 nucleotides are TGCAGCGTTGAAAGGTTTTATGGCTATGGCTACACCTTC. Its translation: CSVERFYGYGYTF.

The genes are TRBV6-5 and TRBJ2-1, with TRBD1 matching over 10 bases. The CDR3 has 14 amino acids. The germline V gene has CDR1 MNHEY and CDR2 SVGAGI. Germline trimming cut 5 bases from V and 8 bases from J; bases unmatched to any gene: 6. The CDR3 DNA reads TGTGCCAGCAGTAACGGACAGGGGGGGGATGAGCAGTTCTTC. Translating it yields CASSNGQGGDEQFF.

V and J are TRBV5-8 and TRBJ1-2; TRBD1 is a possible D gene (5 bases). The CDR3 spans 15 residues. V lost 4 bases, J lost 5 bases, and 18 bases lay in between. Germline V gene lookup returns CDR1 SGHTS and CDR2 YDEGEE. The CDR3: CASSLSAGTYYGYTF. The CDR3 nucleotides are TGTGCCAGCAGCCTGTCGGCAGGGACCTATTATGGCTACACCTTC. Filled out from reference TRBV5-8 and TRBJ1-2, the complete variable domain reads EAGVTQSPTHLIKTRGQQATLRCSPISGHTSVYWYQQALGLGLQFLLWYDEGEERNRGNFPPRFSGRQFPNYSSELNVNALELEDSALYLCASSLSAGTYYGYTFGSGTRLTVV.

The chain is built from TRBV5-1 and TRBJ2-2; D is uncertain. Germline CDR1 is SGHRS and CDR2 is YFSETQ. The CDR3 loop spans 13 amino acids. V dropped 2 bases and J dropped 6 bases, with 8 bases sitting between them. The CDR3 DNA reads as TGCGCCAGCAGCTTCCCCGCCCCCGGGGAGCTGTTTTTT. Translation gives CASSFPAPGELFF.

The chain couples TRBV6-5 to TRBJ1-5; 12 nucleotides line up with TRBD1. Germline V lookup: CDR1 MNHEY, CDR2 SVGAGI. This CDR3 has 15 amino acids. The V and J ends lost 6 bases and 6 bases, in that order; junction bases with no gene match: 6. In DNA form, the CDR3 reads TGTGCCAGCAGCCGGGACAGGGGGCTTGCTCAGCCCCAGCATTTT. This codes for CASSRDRGLAQPQHF.